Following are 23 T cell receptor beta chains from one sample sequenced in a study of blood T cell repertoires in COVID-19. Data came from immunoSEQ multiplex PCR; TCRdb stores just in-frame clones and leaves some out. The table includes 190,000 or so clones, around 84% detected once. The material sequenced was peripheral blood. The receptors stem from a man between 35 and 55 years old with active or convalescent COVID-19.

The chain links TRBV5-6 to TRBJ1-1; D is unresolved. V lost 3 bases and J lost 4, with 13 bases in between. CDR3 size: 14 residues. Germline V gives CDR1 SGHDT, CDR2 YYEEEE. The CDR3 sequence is CASSSDTLSTEAFF. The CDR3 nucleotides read TGTGCCAGCAGCTCCGACACCCTTAGCACTGAAGCTTTCTTT.

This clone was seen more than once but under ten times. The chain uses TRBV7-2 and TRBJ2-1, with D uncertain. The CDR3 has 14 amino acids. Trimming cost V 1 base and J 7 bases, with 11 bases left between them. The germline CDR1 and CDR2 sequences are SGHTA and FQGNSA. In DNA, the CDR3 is TGTGCCAGCAGCTTAGATTCAGAATCGAATGAGCAGTTCTTC. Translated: CASSLDSESNEQFF.

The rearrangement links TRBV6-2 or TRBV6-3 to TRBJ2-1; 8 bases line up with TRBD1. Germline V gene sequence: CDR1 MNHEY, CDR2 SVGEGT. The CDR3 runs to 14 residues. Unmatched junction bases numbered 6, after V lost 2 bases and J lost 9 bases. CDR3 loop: CASSYRTGIGEQFF. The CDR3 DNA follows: TGTGCCAGCAGTTACCGGACAGGGATTGGTGAGCAGTTCTTC.

The CDR3 loop is CASSLSANREDGYTF. CDR3 sequence (DNA): TGTGCCAGCAGCTTATCAGCGAACCGAGAGGATGGCTACACCTTC. The V call is TRBV11-2, the J call TRBJ1-2; D ambiguous. Trimming shortened V by 2 bases and J by 6 bases, and 16 bases separated the two germline ends. This CDR3 has 15 amino acids. From germline, CDR1 is SGHAT and CDR2 FQNNGV.

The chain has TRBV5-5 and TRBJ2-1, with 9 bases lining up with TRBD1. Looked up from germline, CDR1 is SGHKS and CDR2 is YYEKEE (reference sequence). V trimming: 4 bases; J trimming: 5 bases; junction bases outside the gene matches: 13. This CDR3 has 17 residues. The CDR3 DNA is TGTGCCAGCAGCCGCCATCCGGCTGGACAGGGGAACAATGAGCAGTTCTTC. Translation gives CASSRHPAGQGNNEQFF.

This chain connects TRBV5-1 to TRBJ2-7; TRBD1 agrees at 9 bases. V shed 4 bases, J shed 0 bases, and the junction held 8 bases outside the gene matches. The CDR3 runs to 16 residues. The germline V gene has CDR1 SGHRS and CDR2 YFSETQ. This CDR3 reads CASSAWTGASSYEQYF. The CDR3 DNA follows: TGCGCCAGCAGCGCGTGGACAGGGGCCAGCTCCTACGAGCAGTACTTC.

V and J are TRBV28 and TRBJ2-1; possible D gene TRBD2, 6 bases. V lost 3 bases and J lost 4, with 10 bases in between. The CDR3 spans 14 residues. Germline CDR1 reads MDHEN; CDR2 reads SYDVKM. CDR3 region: CASSLLAPYNEQFF. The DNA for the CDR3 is TGTGCCAGCAGTTTGCTAGCGCCTTACAATGAGCAGTTCTTC.

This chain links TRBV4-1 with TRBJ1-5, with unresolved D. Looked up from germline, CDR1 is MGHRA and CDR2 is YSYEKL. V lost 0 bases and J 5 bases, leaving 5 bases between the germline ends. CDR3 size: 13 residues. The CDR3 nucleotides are TGCGCCAGCAGCCAAGAGCGGGATCAGCCCCAGCATTTT. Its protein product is CASSQERDQPQHF.

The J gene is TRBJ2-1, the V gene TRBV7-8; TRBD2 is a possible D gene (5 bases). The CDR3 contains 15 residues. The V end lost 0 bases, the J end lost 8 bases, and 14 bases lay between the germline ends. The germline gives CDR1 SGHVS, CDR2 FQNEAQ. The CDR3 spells CASSLAQSSNYEQFF. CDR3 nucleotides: TGTGCCAGCAGCTTAGCGCAGTCTAGCAATTATGAGCAGTTCTTC.

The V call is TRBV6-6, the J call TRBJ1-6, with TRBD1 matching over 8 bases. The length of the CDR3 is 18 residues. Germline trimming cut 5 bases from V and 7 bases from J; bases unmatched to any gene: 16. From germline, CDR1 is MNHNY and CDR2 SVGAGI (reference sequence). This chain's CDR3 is CASSPHNWGTGSNSPLHF. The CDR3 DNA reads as TGTGCCAGCAGTCCCCATAATTGGGGGACAGGATCGAATTCACCCCTCCACTTT.

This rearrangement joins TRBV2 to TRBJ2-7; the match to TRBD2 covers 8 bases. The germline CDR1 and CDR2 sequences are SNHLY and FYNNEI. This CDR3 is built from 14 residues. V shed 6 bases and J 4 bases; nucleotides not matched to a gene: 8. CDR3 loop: CASSLGLARYEQYF. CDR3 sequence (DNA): TGTGCCAGCAGCCTAGGACTAGCCAGATACGAGCAGTACTTC.

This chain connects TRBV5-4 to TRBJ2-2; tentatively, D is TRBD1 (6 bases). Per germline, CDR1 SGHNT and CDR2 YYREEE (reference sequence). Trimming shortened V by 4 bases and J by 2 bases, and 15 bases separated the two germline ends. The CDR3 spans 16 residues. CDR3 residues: CASSLGGMLNTGELFF. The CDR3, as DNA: TGTGCCAGCAGCCTAGGGGGTATGTTAAACACCGGGGAGCTGTTTTTT.

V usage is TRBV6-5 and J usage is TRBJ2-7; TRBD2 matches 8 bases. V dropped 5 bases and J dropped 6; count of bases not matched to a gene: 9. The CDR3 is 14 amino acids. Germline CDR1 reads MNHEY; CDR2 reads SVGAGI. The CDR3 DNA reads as TGTGCCAGCAGTCCGCGGGGGGATGCATTCGAGCAGTACTTC. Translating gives CASSPRGDAFEQYF.

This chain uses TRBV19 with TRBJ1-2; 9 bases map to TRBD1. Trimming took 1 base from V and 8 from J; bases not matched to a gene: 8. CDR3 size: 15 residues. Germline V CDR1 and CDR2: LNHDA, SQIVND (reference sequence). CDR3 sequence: CASSIGQGVRGGYTF. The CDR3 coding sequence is TGTGCCAGTAGTATAGGACAGGGGGTAAGGGGAGGCTACACCTTC.

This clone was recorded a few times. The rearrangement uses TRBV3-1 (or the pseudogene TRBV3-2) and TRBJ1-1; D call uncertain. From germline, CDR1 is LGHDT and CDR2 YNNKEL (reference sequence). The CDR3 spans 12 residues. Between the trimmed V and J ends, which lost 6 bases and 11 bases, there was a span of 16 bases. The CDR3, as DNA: TGTGCCAGCAGTGCTGATTCGGGAGTGGCTTTCTTT. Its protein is CASSADSGVAFF.

The CDR3 spells CASSQDLRDRGETQYF. The CDR3 nucleotides read TGTGCCAGCAGCCAAGACCTACGGGACAGGGGGGAGACCCAGTACTTC. The genes are TRBV4-2 and TRBJ2-5; the match to TRBD1 covers 11 bases. Germline V gene sequence: CDR1 LGHNA, CDR2 YNFKEQ. This CDR3 region has 16 residues. Unmatched junction bases numbered 5, after V lost 0 bases and J lost 5 bases.

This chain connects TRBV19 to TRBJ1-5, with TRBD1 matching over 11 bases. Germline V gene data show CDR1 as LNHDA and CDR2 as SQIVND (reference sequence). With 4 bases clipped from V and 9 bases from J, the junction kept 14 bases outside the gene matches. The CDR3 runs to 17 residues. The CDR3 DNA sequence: TGTGCCAGTAGTACTGACTCCGGGACAGGGGGTTCTGGGCCCCAGCATTTT. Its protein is CASSTDSGTGGSGPQHF.

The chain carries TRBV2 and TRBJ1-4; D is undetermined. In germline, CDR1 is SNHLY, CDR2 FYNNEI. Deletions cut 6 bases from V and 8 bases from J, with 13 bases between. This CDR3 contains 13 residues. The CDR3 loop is CASRSATGEKLFF. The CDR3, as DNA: TGTGCCAGCAGGAGTGCCACGGGGGAAAAACTGTTTTTT.

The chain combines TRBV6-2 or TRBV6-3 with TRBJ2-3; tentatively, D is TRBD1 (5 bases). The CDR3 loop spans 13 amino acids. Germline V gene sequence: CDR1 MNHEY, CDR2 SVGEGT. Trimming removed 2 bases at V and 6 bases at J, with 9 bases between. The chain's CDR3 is CASSYLRADTQYF. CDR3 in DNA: TGTGCCAGCAGTTACCTCAGGGCGGATACGCAGTATTTT.

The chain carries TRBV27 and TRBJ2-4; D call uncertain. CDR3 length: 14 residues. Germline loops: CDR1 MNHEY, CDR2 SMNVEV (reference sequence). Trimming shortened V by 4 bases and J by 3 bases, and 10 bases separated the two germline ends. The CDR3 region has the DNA TGTGCCAGCAGTTCCCCCCTAGGCAAAAACATTCAGTACTTC. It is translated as CASSSPLGKNIQYF.

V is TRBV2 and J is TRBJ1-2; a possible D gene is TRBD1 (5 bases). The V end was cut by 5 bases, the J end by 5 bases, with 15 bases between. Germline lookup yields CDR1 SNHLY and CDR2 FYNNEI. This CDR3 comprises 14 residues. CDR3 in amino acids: CASSPTPGGYGYTF. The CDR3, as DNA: TGTGCCAGCAGTCCAACCCCGGGGGGTTATGGCTACACCTTC.

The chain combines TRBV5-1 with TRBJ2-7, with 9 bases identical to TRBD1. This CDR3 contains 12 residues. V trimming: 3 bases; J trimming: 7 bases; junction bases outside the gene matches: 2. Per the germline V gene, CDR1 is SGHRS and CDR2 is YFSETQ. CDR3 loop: CASSSTGGEQYF. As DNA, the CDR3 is TGCGCCAGCAGCTCGACAGGGGGAGAGCAGTACTTC.

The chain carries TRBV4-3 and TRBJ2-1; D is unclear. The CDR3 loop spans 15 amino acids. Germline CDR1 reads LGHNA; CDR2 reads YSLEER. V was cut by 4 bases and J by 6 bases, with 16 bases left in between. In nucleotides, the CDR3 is TGCGCCAGCAGCCTTGGAATCCCGAGCGTCAATGAGCAGTTCTTC. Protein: CASSLGIPSVNEQFF.